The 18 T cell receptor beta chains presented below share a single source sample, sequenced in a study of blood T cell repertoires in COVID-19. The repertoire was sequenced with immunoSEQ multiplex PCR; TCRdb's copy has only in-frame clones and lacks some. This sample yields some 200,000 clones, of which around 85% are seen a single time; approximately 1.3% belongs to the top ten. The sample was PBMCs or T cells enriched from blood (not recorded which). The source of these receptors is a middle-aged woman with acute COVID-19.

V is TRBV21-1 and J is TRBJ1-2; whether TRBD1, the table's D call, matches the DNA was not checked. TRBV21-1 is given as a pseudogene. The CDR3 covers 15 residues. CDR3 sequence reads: CASPKVDRPNYGYTF. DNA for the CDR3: TGTGCCAGCCCGAAAGTGGACAGGCCTAACTATGGCTACACCTTC.

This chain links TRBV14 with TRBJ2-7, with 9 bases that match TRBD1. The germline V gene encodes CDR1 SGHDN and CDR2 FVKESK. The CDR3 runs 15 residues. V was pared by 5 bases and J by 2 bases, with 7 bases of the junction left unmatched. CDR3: CASSRPGQGAYEQYF. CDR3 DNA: TGTGCCAGCAGCAGACCGGGACAGGGCGCCTACGAGCAGTACTTC.

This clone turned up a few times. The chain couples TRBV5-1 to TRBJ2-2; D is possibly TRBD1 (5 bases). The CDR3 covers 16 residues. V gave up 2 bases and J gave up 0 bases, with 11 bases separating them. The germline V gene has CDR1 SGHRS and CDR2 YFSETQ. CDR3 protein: CASSLDSTSNTGELFF. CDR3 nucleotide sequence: TGCGCCAGCAGCTTAGACAGTACCTCGAACACCGGGGAGCTGTTTTTT.

CDR3 in DNA: TGTGCCAGCAGTCCCCTCCTAGCGGGGGAAACAGATACGCAGTATTTT. It codes for CASSPLLAGETDTQYF. The gene calls are TRBV11-2 and TRBJ2-3; 10 bases match TRBD2. Germline V gene lookup returns CDR1 SGHAT and CDR2 FQNNGV. Losses at the gene ends were 6 bases for V and 3 bases for J; bases not matched to a gene: 9. The length of the CDR3 is 16 residues.

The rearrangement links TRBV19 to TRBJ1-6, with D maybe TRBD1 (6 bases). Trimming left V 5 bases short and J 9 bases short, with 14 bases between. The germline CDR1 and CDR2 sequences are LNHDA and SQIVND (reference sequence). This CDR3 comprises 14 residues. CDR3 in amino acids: CASSPQGNGSPLHF. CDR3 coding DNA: TGTGCCAGTAGTCCACAGGGCAATGGTTCACCCCTCCACTTT.

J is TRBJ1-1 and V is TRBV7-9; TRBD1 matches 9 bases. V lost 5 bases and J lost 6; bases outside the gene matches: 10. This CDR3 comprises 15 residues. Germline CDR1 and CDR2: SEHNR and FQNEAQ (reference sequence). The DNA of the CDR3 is TGTGCCAGCAGCGCGGGGGACAGGGTAGCACCTGAAGCTTTCTTT. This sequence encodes CASSAGDRVAPEAFF.

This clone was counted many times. The DNA for the CDR3 is TGTGCCACCAGTGATGGTTACAGGGCCACCGGGGAGCTGTTTTTT. It codes for CATSDGYRATGELFF. The rearrangement uses TRBV24-1 and TRBJ2-2, with D possibly TRBD1 on 6 matching bases. Trimming stripped 3 bases from V and 4 bases from J, with 11 bases between. This CDR3 is 15 amino acids long. Germline V gene data show CDR1 as KGHDR and CDR2 as SFDVKD.

CDR3 sequence: CASSLGLAGRGRTDTQYF. The CDR3 DNA reads as TGTGCCAGCAGTCTGGGGCTAGCGGGGAGGGGGCGCACAGATACGCAGTATTTT. The J gene is TRBJ2-3, the V gene TRBV6-6, with 9 bases fitting TRBD2. The germline V gene has CDR1 MNHNY and CDR2 SVGAGI (reference sequence). Trimming at V came to 5 bases and at J to 1 base, leaving 13 bases not matched to a gene. The CDR3 is 18 residues long.

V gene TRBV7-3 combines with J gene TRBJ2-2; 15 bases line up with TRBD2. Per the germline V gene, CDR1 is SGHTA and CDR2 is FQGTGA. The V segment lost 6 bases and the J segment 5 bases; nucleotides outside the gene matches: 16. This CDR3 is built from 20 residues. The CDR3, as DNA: TGTGCCAGCAGTCCGGAACCGGGACTAGCGGGAGGAGATGGGACCGGGGAGCTGTTTTTT. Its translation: CASSPEPGLAGGDGTGELFF.

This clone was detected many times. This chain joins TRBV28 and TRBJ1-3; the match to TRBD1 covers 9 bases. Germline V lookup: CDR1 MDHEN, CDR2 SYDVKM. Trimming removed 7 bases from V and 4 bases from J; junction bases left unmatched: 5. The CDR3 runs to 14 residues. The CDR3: CASTSGQGGNTIYF. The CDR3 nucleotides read TGTGCCAGCACCTCTGGACAGGGGGGAAACACCATATATTTT. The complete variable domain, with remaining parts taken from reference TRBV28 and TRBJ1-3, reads DVKVTQSSRYLVKRTGEKVFLECVQDMDHENMFWYRQDPGLGLRLIYFSYDVKMKEKGDIPEGYSVSREKKERFSLILESASTNQTSMYLCASTSGQGGNTIYFGEGSWLTVV.

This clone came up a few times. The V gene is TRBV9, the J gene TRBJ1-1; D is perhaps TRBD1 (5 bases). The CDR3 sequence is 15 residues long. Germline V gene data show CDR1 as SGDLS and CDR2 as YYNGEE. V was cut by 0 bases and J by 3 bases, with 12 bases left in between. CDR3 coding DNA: TGTGCCAGCAGCGTAGGGGGCAGCGGGCACACTGAAGCTTTCTTT. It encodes CASSVGGSGHTEAFF.

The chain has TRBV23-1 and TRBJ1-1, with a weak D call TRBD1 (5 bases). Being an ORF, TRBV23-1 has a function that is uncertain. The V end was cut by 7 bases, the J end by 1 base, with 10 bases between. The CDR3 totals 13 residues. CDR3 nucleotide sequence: TGCGCCAGCACGAACAGGAGGAACACTGAAGCTTTCTTT. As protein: CASTNRRNTEAFF.

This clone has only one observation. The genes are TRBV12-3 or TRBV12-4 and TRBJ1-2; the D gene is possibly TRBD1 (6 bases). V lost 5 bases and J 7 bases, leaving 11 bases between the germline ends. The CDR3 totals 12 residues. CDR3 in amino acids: CASSQQGLGYTF. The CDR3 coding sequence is TGTGCCAGCAGTCAACAGGGTCTTGGCTACACCTTC.

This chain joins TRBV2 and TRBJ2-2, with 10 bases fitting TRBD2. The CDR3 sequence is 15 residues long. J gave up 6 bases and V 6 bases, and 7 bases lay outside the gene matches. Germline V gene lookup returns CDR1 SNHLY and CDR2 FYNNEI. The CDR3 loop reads CASSMSGRGAGELFF. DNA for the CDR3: TGTGCCAGCAGCATGAGCGGGAGGGGGGCCGGGGAGCTGTTTTTT.

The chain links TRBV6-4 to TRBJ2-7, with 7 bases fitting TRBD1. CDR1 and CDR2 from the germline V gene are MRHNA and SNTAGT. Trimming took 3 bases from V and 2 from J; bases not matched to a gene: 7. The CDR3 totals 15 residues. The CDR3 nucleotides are TGTGCCAGCAGTGAAGGAACAGGGGAAGCCTACGAGCAGTACTTC. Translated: CASSEGTGEAYEQYF.

CDR3 coding DNA: TGTGCCAGCAGCTTAGCGGGTACCCACTACAATGAGCAGTTCTTC. Translation gives CASSLAGTHYNEQFF. This sequence joins TRBV11-2 and TRBJ2-1; the D is unclear. The V end was cut by 1 base, the J end by 3 bases, with 10 bases between. In germline, CDR1 is SGHAT, CDR2 FQNNGV. This CDR3 spans 15 amino acids.

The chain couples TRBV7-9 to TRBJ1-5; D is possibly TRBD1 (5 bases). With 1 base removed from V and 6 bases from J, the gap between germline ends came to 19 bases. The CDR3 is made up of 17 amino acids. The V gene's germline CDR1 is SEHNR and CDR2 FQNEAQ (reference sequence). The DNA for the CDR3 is TGTGCCAGCAGCTTAGGAGACGTAGGGGCGGTTGTTCAGCCCCAGCATTTT. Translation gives CASSLGDVGAVVQPQHF.

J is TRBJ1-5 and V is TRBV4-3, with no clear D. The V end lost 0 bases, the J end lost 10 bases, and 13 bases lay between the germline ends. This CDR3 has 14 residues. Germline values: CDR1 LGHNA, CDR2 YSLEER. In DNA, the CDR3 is TGCGCCAGCAGCCAAGATCCTGGAGAGGGACCCCAGCATTTT. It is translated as CASSQDPGEGPQHF.